This is a list of T cell receptor beta chains from one sample in a study of blood T cell repertoires in COVID-19. Assay: immunoSEQ multiplex PCR; the TCRdb copy retains only in-frame clones and omits some. The top ten hold more than 5.5% of the sample, which has tens of thousands of clones, 85% to 95% seen once. What was sequenced was peripheral blood. The source is a human donor in a cohort sampled during active COVID-19. Both conserved end residues are part of each CDR3. A D gene is named only where the DNA matches it firmly.

j_gene: TRBJ2-7
d_gene: TRBD2
v_gene: TRBV6-5
CDR3aa: CASRPGGGTYEQYF

j_gene: TRBJ1-5
d_gene: TRBD1
v_gene: TRBV6-5
CDR3aa: CASRPGTALHQPQHF

j_gene: TRBJ2-7
d_gene: .
v_gene: TRBV11-2
CDR3aa: CASSLKGARQFYEQYF

j_gene: TRBJ2-1
d_gene: TRBD2
v_gene: TRBV24-1
CDR3aa: CATSAGVLAGRLWSYEQFF

j_gene: TRBJ2-1
d_gene: .
v_gene: TRBV7-9
CDR3aa: CASSSRDFTNYNEQFF

j_gene: TRBJ2-2
d_gene: TRBD2
v_gene: TRBV4-3
CDR3aa: CASSQLAGLGTGELFF

j_gene: TRBJ1-1
d_gene: .
v_gene: TRBV30
CDR3aa: CAWSVLAGGGEAFF

j_gene: TRBJ1-1
d_gene: TRBD1
v_gene: TRBV7-9
CDR3aa: CASSSNRGSDTEAFF

j_gene: TRBJ2-7
d_gene: TRBD1
v_gene: TRBV30
CDR3aa: CAWSHLIGDRTNLMSSYEQYF

j_gene: TRBJ2-5
d_gene: TRBD1
v_gene: TRBV27
CDR3aa: CASSGGDRGETQYF

j_gene: TRBJ1-6
d_gene: TRBD1
v_gene: TRBV4-3
CDR3aa: CASSQNFDRVGNSPLHF

j_gene: TRBJ2-3
d_gene: TRBD2
v_gene: TRBV27
CDR3aa: CASSSTEREGLPDTQYF

j_gene: TRBJ2-2
d_gene: TRBD1
v_gene: TRBV6-5
CDR3aa: CASNTGTGVGGELFF

j_gene: TRBJ2-1
d_gene: TRBD2
v_gene: TRBV18
CDR3aa: CAIPSRGNGDYSYNEQFF

j_gene: TRBJ1-2
d_gene: TRBD1
v_gene: TRBV5-1
CDR3aa: CASSLQGATYGYTF

j_gene: TRBJ2-1
d_gene: TRBD2
v_gene: TRBV29-1
CDR3aa: CSVRPSGIYNEQFF

j_gene: TRBJ1-6
d_gene: .
v_gene: TRBV30
CDR3aa: CAWASPSYNSPLHF

j_gene: TRBJ1-1
d_gene: .
v_gene: TRBV27
CDR3aa: CASTRIGQLNTEAFF

j_gene: TRBJ1-2
d_gene: TRBD1
v_gene: TRBV27
CDR3aa: CASRSTGEAYGYTF

j_gene: TRBJ1-6
d_gene: .
v_gene: TRBV20-1
CDR3aa: CSASETTYNSPLHF

j_gene: TRBJ2-2
d_gene: .
v_gene: TRBV6-2/TRBV6-3
CDR3aa: CASSYSRQGTGELFF

j_gene: TRBJ2-7
d_gene: TRBD1
v_gene: TRBV2
CDR3aa: CASKMDRNEQYF

j_gene: TRBJ2-1
d_gene: .
v_gene: TRBV27
CDR3aa: CASSRSSYNEQFF

j_gene: TRBJ1-2
d_gene: .
v_gene: TRBV18
CDR3aa: CASSPGGDDYGYTF

j_gene: TRBJ1-2
d_gene: .
v_gene: TRBV9
CDR3aa: CASSVDTGIYGYTF

j_gene: TRBJ2-4
d_gene: .
v_gene: TRBV9
CDR3aa: CASSVGNGTFRGGDIQYF

j_gene: TRBJ2-2
d_gene: .
v_gene: TRBV5-4
CDR3aa: CASSIISNTGELFF

j_gene: TRBJ2-5
d_gene: TRBD1
v_gene: TRBV7-6
CDR3aa: CASSRDRGQETQYF

j_gene: TRBJ2-7
d_gene: TRBD2
v_gene: TRBV14
CDR3aa: CASSPGLVSYEQYF

j_gene: TRBJ1-6
d_gene: .
v_gene: TRBV2
CDR3aa: CASLERSSYNSPLHF

j_gene: TRBJ1-5
d_gene: .
v_gene: TRBV19
CDR3aa: CASSMTGNQPQHF

j_gene: TRBJ2-7
d_gene: .
v_gene: TRBV29-1
CDR3aa: CSVEISPYEQYF

j_gene: TRBJ2-3
d_gene: .
v_gene: TRBV7-2
CDR3aa: CASSLNQGGSGDF

j_gene: TRBJ2-7
d_gene: TRBD1
v_gene: TRBV19
CDR3aa: CASSIGQGYYEQYF

j_gene: TRBJ2-3
d_gene: TRBD1
v_gene: TRBV6-5
CDR3aa: CASSRTGSRDTQYF

j_gene: TRBJ2-7
d_gene: .
v_gene: TRBV2
CDR3aa: CASKLGGSYEQYF

j_gene: TRBJ2-6
d_gene: TRBD1
v_gene: TRBV19
CDR3aa: CASSIEMTPGQSLSGANVLTF

j_gene: TRBJ1-2
d_gene: TRBD1
v_gene: TRBV28
CDR3aa: CASRSDRGANYGYTF

j_gene: TRBJ1-2
d_gene: TRBD1
v_gene: TRBV29-1
CDR3aa: CSVEDPGRQGALVNGYTF

j_gene: TRBJ2-7
d_gene: .
v_gene: TRBV4-2
CDR3aa: CASSQGGIYEQYF

j_gene: TRBJ2-3
d_gene: TRBD1
v_gene: TRBV7-8
CDR3aa: CASRPNGQAPDTQYF

j_gene: TRBJ1-2
d_gene: .
v_gene: TRBV7-2
CDR3aa: CASSLGGTLNYGYTF

j_gene: TRBJ1-2
d_gene: .
v_gene: TRBV5-1
CDR3aa: CASSSTGSAGIGFYGYTF

j_gene: TRBJ2-2
d_gene: .
v_gene: TRBV4-2
CDR3aa: CASSQGLAANTGELFF

j_gene: TRBJ2-3
d_gene: TRBD2
v_gene: TRBV27
CDR3aa: CASSLSRTSGSGTDTQYF

j_gene: TRBJ2-5
d_gene: .
v_gene: TRBV3-1/TRBV3-2
CDR3aa: CASSLTSEETQYF

j_gene: TRBJ1-5
d_gene: .
v_gene: TRBV12-3/TRBV12-4
CDR3aa: CASTLGGNQPQHF

j_gene: TRBJ2-7
d_gene: TRBD2
v_gene: TRBV28
CDR3aa: CASSLTLWGGRGSYEQYF

j_gene: TRBJ1-2
d_gene: .
v_gene: TRBV5-6
CDR3aa: CASSPPGNYGYTF

j_gene: TRBJ2-3
d_gene: .
v_gene: TRBV7-2
CDR3aa: CASSLWASTDTQYF